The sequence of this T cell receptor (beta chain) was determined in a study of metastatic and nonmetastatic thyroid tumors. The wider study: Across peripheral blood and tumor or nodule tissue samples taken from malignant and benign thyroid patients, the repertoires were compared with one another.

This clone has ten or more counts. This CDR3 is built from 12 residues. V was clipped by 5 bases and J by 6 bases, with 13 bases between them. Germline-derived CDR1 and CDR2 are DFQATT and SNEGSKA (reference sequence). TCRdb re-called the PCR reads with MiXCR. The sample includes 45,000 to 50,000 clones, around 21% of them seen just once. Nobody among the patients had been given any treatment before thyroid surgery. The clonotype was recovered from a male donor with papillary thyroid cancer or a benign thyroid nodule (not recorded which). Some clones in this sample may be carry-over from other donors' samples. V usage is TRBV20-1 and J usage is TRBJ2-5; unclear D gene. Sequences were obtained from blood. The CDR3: CSARGPQQTQYF. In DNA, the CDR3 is TGCAGTGCTCGTGGACCGCAGCAGACCCAGTACTTC.